These 2 T cell receptor beta chains came from one sample sequenced in a study of blood T cells in healthy people across ages. A second PCR, run for about 6 to 12 cycles, used a sample-barcoded 5' primer plus a J-beta primer mix. MiXCR, run by TCRdb on the 5' RACE reads, gives a single entry per CDR3 protein. The data show around 970,000 distinct CDR3 sequences, roughly half seen once. The sequenced sample was blood. These receptors originate from a woman aged 60-70 years in good health.

This clonotype was detected a few times. The gene calls are TRBV6-1 and TRBJ2-3, with 7 bases identical to TRBD2. The CDR3 length is 16 residues. The V gene end was trimmed by 4 bases and the J gene end by 2 bases; junction bases not matched to a gene: 9. The V gene's germline CDR1 is MNHNS and CDR2 SASEGT. CDR3 DNA: TGTGCCAGCAGTGGCAACCCAGGGAGGGCCACAGATACGCAGTATTTT. It encodes CASSGNPGRATDTQYF.

This rearrangement joins TRBV27 to TRBJ2-1; 8 nucleotides align to TRBD2. The DNA end is a closer match to TRBJ2-7, so the J assignment may be wrong. The germline CDR1 and CDR2 sequences are MNHEY and SMNVEV (reference sequence). The CDR3 spans 14 residues. The CDR3: CASTAGGTYNEQYF. DNA for the CDR3: TGTGCCAGCACGGCGGGAGGAACCTACAATGAGCAGTACTTC.